Listed below are T cell receptor beta chains from one sample, sequenced in a study of T cell responses to AZD1222 COVID-19 vaccine. The method was immunoSEQ multiplex PCR; TCRdb's version includes in-frame clones alone and lacks a portion of them. The sample yields about 100,000 clones, about 94% seen once. The sequenced sample was peripheral blood, obtained on day 0 of AZD1222 vaccination. The receptors come from an adult in good health. Both conserved end residues are part of each CDR3. The D gene is left open where the match is weak. Clone size is shown for a subset of rows, as once, few, many or a class of expanded clone.

D,size,J,V,CDR3,DNA
-,once,TRBJ1-2,TRBV6-5,CASSYRGGYGYTF,TGTGCCAGCAGTTACAGAGGGGGCTATGGCTACACCTTC
-,-,TRBJ2-2,TRBV29-1,CSVEVLGRNTGELFF,TGCAGCGTTGAAGTATTGGGGAGAAACACCGGGGAGCTGTTTTTT
-,-,TRBJ1-2,TRBV28,CASSFQGNYGYTF,TGTGCCAGCAGTTTTCAGGGGAACTATGGCTACACCTTC
-,-,TRBJ1-2,TRBV21-1,CASSKAQLTYGYTF,TGTGCCAGCAGCAAAGCACAGTTGACTTATGGCTACACCTTC
-,-,TRBJ1-2,TRBV28,CASSLVGGTNYGYTF,TGTGCCAGCAGTTTAGTGGGGGGAACTAACTATGGCTACACCTTC
TRBD1,-,TRBJ2-7,TRBV5-1,CASSRGVGTGWIFYEQYF,TGCGCCAGCAGCCGGGGCGTCGGGACAGGGTGGATCTTTTACGAGCAGTACTTC
TRBD1,once,TRBJ2-2,TRBV6-5,CASSSQGAGAGELFF,TGTGCCAGCAGCTCTCAGGGGGCCGGGGCCGGGGAGCTGTTTTTT
-,-,TRBJ1-3,TRBV19,CASSPYITSGNTIYF,TGTGCCAGTAGCCCTTACATCACCTCTGGAAACACCATATATTTT
-,few,TRBJ1-1,TRBV2,CASSGALNTEAFF,TGTGCCAGCAGTGGGGCACTGAACACTGAAGCTTTCTTT
TRBD1,-,TRBJ2-1,TRBV25-1,CASSEPGQVKQNEQFF,TGTGCCAGCAGTGAACCGGGACAGGTTAAGCAGAATGAGCAGTTCTTC
-,-,TRBJ1-1,TRBV6-2/TRBV6-3,CASSPARTGTDTEAFF,TGTGCCAGCAGCCCCGCCCGGACGGGGACGGACACTGAAGCTTTCTTT
-,-,TRBJ1-2,TRBV6-1,CASSEDRVRGYTF,TGTGCCAGCAGTGAAGACAGGGTGCGCGGCTACACCTTC
-,-,TRBJ2-1,TRBV7-2,CASSLAGGYNEQFF,TGTGCCAGCAGCTTGGCGGGTGGGTACAATGAGCAGTTCTTC
-,-,TRBJ1-2,TRBV19,CASSLQGTSGYGYTF,TGTGCCAGTAGCCTACAAGGGACCTCTGGGTATGGCTACACCTTC
TRBD1,-,TRBJ1-1,TRBV5-4,CASSLGGTGNTEAFF,TGTGCCAGCAGCTTGGGTGGGACAGGGAACACTGAAGCTTTCTTT
TRBD2,-,TRBJ2-4,TRBV28,CASSPPGLAHIQYF,TGTGCCAGCAGTCCCCCGGGACTAGCCCACATTCAGTACTTC
TRBD1,-,TRBJ2-1,TRBV29-1,CSAGDRYNEQFF,TGCAGCGCAGGGGACAGGTACAATGAGCAGTTCTTC
-,-,TRBJ1-3,TRBV6-5,CASSYHRAGNTIYF,TGTGCCAGCAGTTACCACAGGGCTGGAAACACCATATATTTT
TRBD1,-,TRBJ2-2,TRBV6-4,CASRRQGVAGELFF,TGTGCCAGCAGGAGACAGGGGGTCGCGGGGGAGCTGTTTTTT
-,-,TRBJ1-1,TRBV6-1,CASSEEVYLNTEAFF,TGTGCCAGCAGTGAAGAGGTCTACTTGAACACTGAAGCTTTCTTT
-,-,TRBJ2-5,TRBV5-1,CASSLQPYQETQYF,TGCGCCAGCAGCTTGCAGCCGTACCAAGAGACCCAGTACTTC
-,-,TRBJ2-1,TRBV7-9,CASSPYRGGNEQFF,TGTGCCAGCAGCCCATACAGGGGAGGCAATGAGCAGTTCTTC
-,-,TRBJ2-3,TRBV10-3,CAISEPLRPGTTSSTDTQYF,TGTGCCATCAGTGAGCCACTACGCCCCGGGACAACCTCTAGCACAGATACGCAGTATTTT
-,-,TRBJ1-2,TRBV7-2,CASSLAPNYGYTF,TGTGCCAGCAGCTTAGCGCCTAACTATGGCTACACCTTC
-,-,TRBJ1-5,TRBV7-8,CASRNRGIGQPQHF,TGTGCCAGCAGAAATAGGGGGATAGGACAGCCCCAGCATTTT
-,-,TRBJ1-2,TRBV19,CASMAGNYGYTF,TGTGCCAGTATGGCGGGGAACTATGGCTACACCTTC
-,-,TRBJ2-7,TRBV27,CASSSQGPYEQYF,TGTGCCAGCAGTTCACAGGGCCCCTACGAGCAGTACTTC
TRBD1,-,TRBJ1-2,TRBV5-4,CASSAGQGIYGYTF,TGTGCCAGCAGCGCTGGACAGGGCATCTATGGCTACACCTTC
-,-,TRBJ1-1,TRBV3-1/TRBV3-2,CASSQEGSSSEAFF,TGTGCCAGCAGCCAAGAAGGTTCGAGTTCTGAAGCTTTCTTT
TRBD1,-,TRBJ2-3,TRBV2,CASHEGAGTDTQYF,TGTGCCAGCCACGAGGGGGCCGGGACAGATACGCAGTATTTT
-,-,TRBJ1-6,TRBV18,CASSQDSTNSPLHF,TGTGCCAGCTCACAAGACAGCACAAATTCACCCCTCCACTTT
TRBD2,-,TRBJ2-1,TRBV27,CATHSAGGPRNEQFF,TGTGCCACCCACAGCGCGGGAGGGCCCCGGAATGAGCAGTTCTTC
-,-,TRBJ1-6,TRBV5-1,CASAQAFGFRNSPLHF,TGCGCCAGCGCCCAGGCGTTCGGGTTTAGGAATTCACCCCTCCACTTT
TRBD1,-,TRBJ1-2,TRBV7-9,CASSLPGTALYGYTF,TGTGCCAGCAGCCTCCCCGGGACAGCTCTATATGGCTACACCTTC
-,once,TRBJ1-2,TRBV9,CASSPWGGARGYTF,TGTGCCAGCAGCCCCTGGGGGGGGGCGCGAGGCTACACCTTC
TRBD1,-,TRBJ1-4,TRBV28,CASWTGPNEKLFF,TGTGCCAGCTGGACAGGGCCAAATGAAAAACTGTTTTTT
-,-,TRBJ2-1,TRBV21-1,CASSKNRELLFF,TGTGCCAGCAGCAAAAACCGGGAGCTGCTGTTCTTC
-,-,TRBJ1-3,TRBV7-3,CASIPRGGHSGNTIYF,TGTGCCAGCATCCCACGGGGAGGGCACTCTGGAAACACCATATATTTT
-,few,TRBJ2-2,TRBV27,CASSPIERTARELFF,TGTGCCAGCAGTCCAATTGAAAGGACAGCACGGGAGCTGTTTTTT
TRBD1,-,TRBJ1-4,TRBV2,CASSEAPGGSNEKLFF,TGTGCCAGCAGTGAAGCCCCAGGGGGATCTAATGAAAAACTGTTTTTT
-,-,TRBJ1-4,TRBV3-1/TRBV3-2,CASSQVSGATNEKLFF,TGTGCCAGCAGCCAAGTTTCAGGAGCAACTAATGAAAAACTGTTTTTT
-,once,TRBJ1-1,TRBV29-1,CSVGNGDGTEAFF,TGCAGCGTGGGGAACGGGGACGGCACTGAAGCTTTCTTT
TRBD1,-,TRBJ2-7,TRBV6-6,CASRNRGYEQYF,TGTGCCAGCAGGAACAGGGGGTACGAGCAGTACTTC
-,-,TRBJ1-3,TRBV19,CASSRGARGSGNTIYF,TGTGCCAGTAGTAGGGGGGCGCGGGGCTCTGGAAACACCATATATTTT
-,-,TRBJ1-1,TRBV11-3,CASSGGAAKTEAFF,TGTGCCAGCAGCGGGGGGGCGGCTAAGACTGAAGCTTTCTTT
-,-,TRBJ1-4,TRBV29-1,CSVIRDPGEKLFF,TGCAGCGTCATCCGGGACCCTGGGGAAAAACTGTTTTTT
-,-,TRBJ1-1,TRBV30,CAWSVGLNTEAFF,TGTGCCTGGAGTGTAGGTTTGAACACTGAAGCTTTCTTT
-,-,TRBJ1-6,TRBV28,CASSSPPPGNSPLHF,TGTGCCAGCAGTTCCCCCCCTCCAGGGAATTCACCCCTCCACTTT
-,-,TRBJ1-1,TRBV30,CAWSGVRGTNVGAFF,TGTGCCTGGAGTGGGGTTCGGGGAACGAATGTGGGGGCTTTCTTT